Given below is one T cell receptor (beta chain) in context. This CDR3 has 15 residues. In germline, CDR1 is SGHRS, CDR2 YFSETQ. Trimming took 2 bases from V and 8 from J, leaving 14 bases between them. The data are from a study of control samples from healthy donors and cancer patients. Profiling relied on immunoSEQ multiplex PCR, and the TCRdb table lists in-frame clones only, not all of them. Of 170,000 or so clones in the sample, just under 95% were seen once. Sequenced: blood. The chain is built from TRBV5-1 and TRBJ1-6; unclear D gene. This clonotype originated in a man aged 18 to 29 in good health. The CDR3 is CASSLDESAYSPLHF. CDR3 coding DNA: TGCGCCAGCAGCTTAGATGAATCGGCCTATTCACCCCTCCACTTT.